The present T cell receptor beta chain was sequenced within a study of cytomegalovirus exposure and HLA in healthy donors. Overall study results and limits: The study labeled more than 150 TCR beta chains cytomegalovirus-associated. Diagnosis of cytomegalovirus status made by the classifier reportedly showed high specificity and sensitivity. In a later analysis, common viral pathogens appeared linked to several of the most significant clusters.

To note about this clone: What it binds is unknown.

This CDR3 has 11 residues. Per germline, CDR1 SNHLY and CDR2 FYNNEI. Both 60 Vbeta primers and 13 Jbeta primers went into the PCR. The method was immunoSEQ multiplex PCR; TCRdb's version includes in-frame clones alone and lacks a portion of them. The table has some 150,000 clones, around 80% seen once; the top ten hold 1.4%. The chain recombines TRBV2 with TRBJ2-5, with D uncertain. The DNA end is a closer match to TRBJ2-7, so the J assignment may be wrong. The sample taken for sequencing was PBMCs. The TCR originated in a man aged 25-40 years in good health and CMV-seropositive. CDR3 region: CASSGGYEQYF. In DNA form, the CDR3 reads TGTGCCAGCAGTGGCGGCTACGAGCAGTACTTC.